Sequencing of this TCR beta chain was carried out in a study of T cell responses to AZD1222 COVID-19 vaccine. Between the trimmed V and J ends, which lost 1 base and 9 bases, there was a span of 10 bases. This CDR3 spans 14 amino acids. Per germline, CDR1 SNHLY and CDR2 FYNNEI. Generated by immunoSEQ multiplex PCR, the TCRdb table keeps only in-frame clones and is missing some. The profile covers about 150,000 clones, with roughly nine tenths appearing a single time and around 1.3% taken by the ten largest. This clone is a singleton in its sample. The material was peripheral blood, obtained 28 days after the second AZD1222 dose. This receptor was identified in an adult who received the AZD1222 COVID-19 vaccine. The chain employs TRBV2 and TRBJ1-6; D is possibly TRBD1 (5 bases). The CDR3: CASSEVWGISPLHF. CDR3 nucleotides: TGTGCCAGCAGTGAAGTCTGGGGGATTTCACCCCTCCACTTT.